This TCR beta chain was recovered during a study of T-cell reconstitution after alpha-beta-depleted transplantation in children. Using unique molecular identifiers, the investigators prepared the TCRbeta library. TCRdb used MiXCR to reprocess the PCR reads, holding one entry per CDR3 protein. Here the sample spans about 230,000 distinct CDR3 sequences, around 9.7% being singletons. This clonotype was seen repeatedly, ten times or more. The germline V gene encodes CDR1 MGHDK and CDR2 SYGVNS. V lost 6 bases to trimming and J lost 4 bases, with 12 bases between them. CDR3 size: 13 residues. The source of this sequence is a human donor who donated a stem cell graft to a child with SCID. The sequencing here drew on PBMCs from the stem cell graft donor, taken from the stem cell graft. The chain links TRBV25-1 to TRBJ1-1; D is possibly TRBD1 (5 bases). CDR3 nucleotide sequence: TGTGCCAGCAGGGGGACGGGGGGCACTGAAGCTTTCTTT. Protein sequence: CASRGTGGTEAFF.